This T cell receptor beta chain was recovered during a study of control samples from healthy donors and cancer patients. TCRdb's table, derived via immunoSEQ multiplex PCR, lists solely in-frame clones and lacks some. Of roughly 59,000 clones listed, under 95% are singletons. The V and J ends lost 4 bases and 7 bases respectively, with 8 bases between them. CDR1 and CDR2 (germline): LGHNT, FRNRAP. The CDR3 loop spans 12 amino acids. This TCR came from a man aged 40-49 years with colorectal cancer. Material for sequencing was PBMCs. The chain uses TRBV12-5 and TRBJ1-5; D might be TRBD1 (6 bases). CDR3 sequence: CASGSQGQPQHF. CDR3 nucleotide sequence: TGTGCTAGTGGTTCACAGGGACAGCCCCAGCATTTT.